The following is a TCR beta chain sequence with its context. Looked up from germline, CDR1 is LNHDA and CDR2 is SQIVND (reference sequence). This CDR3 is 15 amino acids long. V lost 3 bases to trimming and J lost 4 bases; unmatched junction nucleotides: 5. In the study's own analysis: Nucleated cell counts were estimated from reference gene primer amplification. Produced via immunoSEQ multiplex PCR; TCRdb's table is partial and in-frame only. V and J calls and clone size are copied from that table; D and trimming were computed from the DNA. The sample lists approximately 300,000 clones, around nine tenths occurring once. This sample stems from a study of blood T cell repertoires in COVID-19. For the study at large: Material from acute and convalescent COVID-19 was sourced from the United States, Italy and Spain.

The receptor comes from a woman in her 30s who had been exposed to COVID-19. Sequenced: PBMCs or T cells enriched from blood (not recorded which). The V gene is TRBV19, the J gene TRBJ1-2, with TRBD1 identical over 10 bases. The CDR3 nucleotides are TGTGCCAGTAGTATTGGGACAGGGGCTTCCTATGGCTACACCTTC. Protein sequence: CASSIGTGASYGYTF.